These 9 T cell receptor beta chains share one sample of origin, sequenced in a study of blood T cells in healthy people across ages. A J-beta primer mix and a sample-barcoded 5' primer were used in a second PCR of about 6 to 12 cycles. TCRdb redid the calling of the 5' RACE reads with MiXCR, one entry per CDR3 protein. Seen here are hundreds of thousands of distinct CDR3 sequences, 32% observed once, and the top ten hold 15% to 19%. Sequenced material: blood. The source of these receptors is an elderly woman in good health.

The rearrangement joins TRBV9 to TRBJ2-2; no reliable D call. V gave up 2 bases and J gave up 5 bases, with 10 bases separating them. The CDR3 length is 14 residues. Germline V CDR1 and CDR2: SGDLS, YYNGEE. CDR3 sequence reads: CASSVSLMTGELFF. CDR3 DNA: TGTGCCAGCAGCGTTAGTCTCATGACCGGGGAGCTGTTTTTT.

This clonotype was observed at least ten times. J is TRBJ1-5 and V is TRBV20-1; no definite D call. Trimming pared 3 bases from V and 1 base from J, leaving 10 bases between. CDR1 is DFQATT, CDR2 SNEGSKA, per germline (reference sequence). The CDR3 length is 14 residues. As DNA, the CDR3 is TGCAGTGCTAGTTCCCTAAGAAGCAATCAGCCCCAGCATTTT. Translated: CSASSLRSNQPQHF.

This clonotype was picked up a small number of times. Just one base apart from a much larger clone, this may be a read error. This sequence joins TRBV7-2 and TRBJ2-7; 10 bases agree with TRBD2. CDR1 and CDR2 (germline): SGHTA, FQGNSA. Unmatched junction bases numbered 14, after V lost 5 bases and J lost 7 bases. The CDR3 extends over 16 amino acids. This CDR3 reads CASSPPRSGGANEQYF. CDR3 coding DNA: TGTGCCAGCAGCCCTCCCCGGAGCGGGGGGGCCAATGAGCAGTACTTC.

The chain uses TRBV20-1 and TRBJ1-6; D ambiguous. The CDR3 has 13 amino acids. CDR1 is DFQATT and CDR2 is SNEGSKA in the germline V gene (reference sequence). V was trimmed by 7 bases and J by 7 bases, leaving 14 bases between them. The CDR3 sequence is CSVPPEANSPLHF. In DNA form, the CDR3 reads TGCAGTGTCCCCCCGGAGGCGAATTCACCCCTCCACTTT.

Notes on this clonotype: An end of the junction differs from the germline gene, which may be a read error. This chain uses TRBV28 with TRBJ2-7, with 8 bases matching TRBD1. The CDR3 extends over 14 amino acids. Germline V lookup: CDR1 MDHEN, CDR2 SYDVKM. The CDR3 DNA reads TGTGCCAGCAGCAGGACAGGGACACCCTATGAGCGGTACTTC. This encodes CASSRTGTPYERYF.

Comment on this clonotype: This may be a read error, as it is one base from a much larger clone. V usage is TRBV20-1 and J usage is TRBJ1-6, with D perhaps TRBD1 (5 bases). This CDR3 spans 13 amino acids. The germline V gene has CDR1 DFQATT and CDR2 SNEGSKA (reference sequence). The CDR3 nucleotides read TGCAGTGCTAGCCTTTCGGGGGATTCACCCCGCCACTTT. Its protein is CSASLSGDSPRHF.

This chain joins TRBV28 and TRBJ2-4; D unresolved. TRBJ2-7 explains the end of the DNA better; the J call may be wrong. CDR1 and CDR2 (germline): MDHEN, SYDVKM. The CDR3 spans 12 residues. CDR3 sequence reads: CASSSTPYEQYF. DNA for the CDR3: TGTGCCAGCAGTTCCACTCCTTACGAGCAGTACTTC.

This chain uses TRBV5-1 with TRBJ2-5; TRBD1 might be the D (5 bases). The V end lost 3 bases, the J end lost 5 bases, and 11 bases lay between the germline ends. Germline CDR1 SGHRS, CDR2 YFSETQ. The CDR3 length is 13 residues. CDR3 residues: CASSSDNSETQYF. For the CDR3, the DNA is TGCGCCAGCAGCTCGGACAATTCGGAGACCCAGTACTTC.

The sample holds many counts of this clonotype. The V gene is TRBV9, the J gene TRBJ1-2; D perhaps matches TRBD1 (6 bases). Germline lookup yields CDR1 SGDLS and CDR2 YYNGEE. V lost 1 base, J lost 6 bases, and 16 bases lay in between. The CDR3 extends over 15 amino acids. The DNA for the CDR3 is TGTGCCAGCAGCGTAAATCACAGGGCCTCTAATGGCTACACCTTC. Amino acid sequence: CASSVNHRASNGYTF.